The sequence of this T cell receptor (beta chain) was determined in a study of T cells after yellow fever vaccination. Overall study results and limits: At less than 97% for CD4 and over 80% for CD8, most primary-vaccination clones showed up again after the booster.

The CDR3 has 14 amino acids. Germline V gene data show CDR1 as SGHTA and CDR2 as FQGNSA. V dropped 4 bases and J dropped 5 bases, with 13 bases sitting between them. UMIs were added to TCR cDNA along with a universal primer site when it was made by 5'RACE template switching. Each CDR3 protein is one row after TCRdb ran MiXCR on the 5' RACE reads. In the table there are some 500,000 distinct CDR3 sequences, approximately 15% of which are singletons. On this clonotype itself: Its antigen is unidentified.

The material sequenced was PBMCs, taken on the day of the yellow fever booster vaccination. This rearrangement joins TRBV7-2 to TRBJ2-3, with unresolved D. The TCR comes from a young man who received the YFV17D yellow fever vaccine. This chain's CDR3 is CASSSDLDQDTQYF. The CDR3 DNA follows: TGTGCCAGCAGCTCCGACTTGGACCAAGATACGCAGTATTTT.